Here is one T cell receptor (beta chain) with its context. Its antigen is currently unknown. The record originates from a study of cytomegalovirus exposure and HLA in healthy donors. Study-wide background: Counted in an early data release were about 80 million unique TCRs from HLA-typed donors. Within the Caucasian-associated ancestry cluster were 65% to 85% of the approximately 400 genotyped donors. General study points: A later analysis found TCR association rates differed by HLA locus, highest for DRB1 and lowest for HLA-C. Cytomegalovirus status, reportedly, was diagnosed with high specificity and sensitivity by the classifier.

V shed 3 bases and J 7 bases; nucleotides not matched to a gene: 11. Germline V gene lookup returns CDR1 SGHVS and CDR2 FQNEAQ. This CDR3 comprises 16 residues. Both 60 Vbeta primers and 13 Jbeta primers went into the PCR. The table came from immunoSEQ multiplex PCR; TCRdb's copy has only in-frame clones and leaves some out. This sample carries 85,000 to 100,000 clones, roughly 70% of them seen once, and the ten largest clones take 2.7%. The rearrangement joins TRBV7-8 to TRBJ1-5, with TRBD1 matching over 8 bases. The sequenced sample consisted of PBMCs. The clonotype was recovered from a man in his fifties in good health and CMV-seronegative. CDR3 sequence: CASSLLGTGTNQPQHF. The CDR3, as DNA: TGTGCCAGCAGCTTGTTGGGGACAGGAACCAACCAGCCCCAGCATTTT.